A single TCR beta chain is shown here with its context. The antigen remains unidentified. This sample is drawn from a study of STAT5B mutations in CD4+ large granular lymphocyte leukemia. As for the study in general: Healthy donors showed HLA-associated enrichment of the CDR3 'QG' motif.

The table came from immunoSEQ multiplex PCR; TCRdb's copy has only in-frame clones and leaves some out. The sample records about 34,000 clones, roughly 71% being singletons. Study-level results: Without HLA matching, higher CD4+ than CD8+ T-LGLL clonality could reflect small sample size. TRBV06-family usage was enriched in top patient clones (8/27) versus controls (2/35).

With 3 bases clipped from V and 1 base from J, the junction kept 8 bases outside the gene matches. CDR1 is KGHSH and CDR2 is LQKENI in the germline V gene. The CDR3 contains 16 residues. The TCR comes from a human donor in good health. Material for sequencing was CD4+ T cells from blood buffy coats. The chain recombines TRBV18 with TRBJ2-7; 8 bases fit TRBD1. The CDR3, as DNA: TGTGCCAGCTCACCTCCCGGACAGGGAAAGTCCTACGAGCAGTACTTC. Translated: CASSPPGQGKSYEQYF. Full variable domain (outside the CDR3, taken from reference TRBV18 and TRBJ2-7): NAGVMQNPRHLVRRRGQEARLRCSPMKGHSHVYWYRQLPEEGLKFMVYLQKENIIDESGMPKERFSAEFPKEGPSILRIQQVVRGDSAAYFCASSPPGQGKSYEQYFGPGTRLTVT.